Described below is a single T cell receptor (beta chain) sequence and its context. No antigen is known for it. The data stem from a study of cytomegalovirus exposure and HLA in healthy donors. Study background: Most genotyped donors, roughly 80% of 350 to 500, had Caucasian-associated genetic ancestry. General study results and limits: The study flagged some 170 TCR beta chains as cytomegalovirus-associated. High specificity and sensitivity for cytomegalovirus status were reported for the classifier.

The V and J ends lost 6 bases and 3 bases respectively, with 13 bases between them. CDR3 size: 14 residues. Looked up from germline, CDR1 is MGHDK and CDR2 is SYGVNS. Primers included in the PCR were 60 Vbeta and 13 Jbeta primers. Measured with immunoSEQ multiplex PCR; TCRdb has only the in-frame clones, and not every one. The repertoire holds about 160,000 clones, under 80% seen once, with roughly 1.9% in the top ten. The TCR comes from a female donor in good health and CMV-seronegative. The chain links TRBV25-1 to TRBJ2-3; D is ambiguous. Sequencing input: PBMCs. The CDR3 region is CASSSPFSTDTQYF. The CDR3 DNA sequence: TGTGCCAGCAGCTCCCCATTTAGTACAGATACGCAGTATTTT.